The rows below give T cell receptor beta chains drawn from one sample of a study of OX40 agonist ivuxolimab in advanced cancers. The method was immunoSEQ multiplex PCR; TCRdb's version includes in-frame clones alone and lacks a portion of them. The sample carries tens of thousands of clones, 70% to 90% recorded once. Material: CD4+ or CD8+ T cells sorted from blood, obtained in a trial of the OX40 agonist ivuxolimab. The receptors were sampled from an adult with an advanced solid tumor such as melanoma, head and neck, liver or kidney cancer. The CDR3 runs from the conserved cysteine through the conserved F or W. The D gene is left open where the match is weak. A row's size may be missing; if present it is once, few, many or a size class.

size: -
V: TRBV7-3
J: TRBJ2-1
D: TRBD2
DNA: TGTGCCAGCAGCCTTCTAGCGGAGCCTGGCAATGAGCAGTTCTTC
CDR3: CASSLLAEPGNEQFF

size: -
V: TRBV2
J: TRBJ1-2
D: TRBD1
DNA: TGTGCCAGCAGTGGAACCCGGACAGGGGCTGGCTACACCTTC
CDR3: CASSGTRTGAGYTF

size: -
V: TRBV4-2
J: TRBJ2-5
D: -
DNA: TGTGCCAGCAGCCAAGAGAAGAGGGGAGGAGAGACCCAGTACTTC
CDR3: CASSQEKRGGETQYF

size: -
V: TRBV7-9
J: TRBJ2-7
D: -
DNA: TGTGCCAGCAGACTGCCGGGGAGCCTATCTTACGAGCAGTACTTC
CDR3: CASRLPGSLSYEQYF

size: -
V: TRBV7-2
J: TRBJ2-2
D: -
DNA: TGTGCCAGCAGCTTAGAATCTTGGCAGGGGAGCACCGGGGAGCTGTTTTTT
CDR3: CASSLESWQGSTGELFF

size: once
V: TRBV27
J: TRBJ2-2
D: -
DNA: TGTGCCAGCAGTTTTTATGGGGTTAACACCGGGGAGCTGTTTTTT
CDR3: CASSFYGVNTGELFF

size: once
V: TRBV6-5
J: TRBJ1-6
D: -
DNA: TGTGCCAGCAGCCAGGACGGGAATTCACCCCTCCACTTT
CDR3: CASSQDGNSPLHF

size: -
V: TRBV18
J: TRBJ2-3
D: -
DNA: TGTGCCAGCTCATCCCAAGATACGCAGTATTTT
CDR3: CASSSQDTQYF

size: -
V: TRBV28
J: TRBJ2-7
D: -
DNA: TGTGCCAGCAGTACGCCCGCGGGGCGAGAGCAGTACTTC
CDR3: CASSTPAGREQYF

size: -
V: TRBV18
J: TRBJ2-7
D: -
DNA: TGTGCCAGCTCACCTGGACAGCACGAGCAGTACTTC
CDR3: CASSPGQHEQYF

size: -
V: TRBV5-1
J: TRBJ2-3
D: -
DNA: TGCGCCAGCAGCTTGCAGGTTAGGGCAGATACGCAGTATTTT
CDR3: CASSLQVRADTQYF

size: -
V: TRBV11-3
J: TRBJ2-7
D: TRBD1
DNA: TGTGCCAGCAGCTTATTCGACAGGGGGCCTTACGAGCAGTACTTC
CDR3: CASSLFDRGPYEQYF

size: -
V: TRBV11-2
J: TRBJ2-7
D: -
DNA: TGTGCCAGCAGCTTAAACGGAGGGTACGAGCAGTACTTC
CDR3: CASSLNGGYEQYF

size: -
V: TRBV29-1
J: TRBJ1-2
D: TRBD1
DNA: TGCAGCGTTGGGGACAGTAAAATCCGGGGCTACACCTTC
CDR3: CSVGDSKIRGYTF

size: once
V: TRBV30
J: TRBJ2-1
D: TRBD2
DNA: TGTGCCTGGAGTGTACTAGCGGGAGGTTTCGGGAATGAGCAGTTCTTC
CDR3: CAWSVLAGGFGNEQFF

size: -
V: TRBV19
J: TRBJ1-1
D: -
DNA: TGTGCCAGTAGTACCCTATCTGAAGCTTTCTTT
CDR3: CASSTLSEAFF

size: -
V: TRBV15
J: TRBJ2-3
D: TRBD2
DNA: TGTGCCACCAGCAGAGGACTAGCGGGAGTTATAGATACGCAGTATTTT
CDR3: CATSRGLAGVIDTQYF

size: -
V: TRBV18
J: TRBJ1-5
D: -
DNA: TGTGCCAGCTCACCATTCGGATTGCCTGGAAATCAGCCCCAGCATTTT
CDR3: CASSPFGLPGNQPQHF

size: -
V: TRBV7-8
J: TRBJ1-3
D: TRBD1
DNA: TGTGCCAGCAGCTTAGAAGGGGACAGGGGGCGAAACACCATATATTTT
CDR3: CASSLEGDRGRNTIYF

size: -
V: TRBV27
J: TRBJ1-2
D: TRBD1
DNA: TGTGCCAGCAGTTTACGATCGGGGACAGCTATGCGCTACACCTTC
CDR3: CASSLRSGTAMRYTF

size: once
V: TRBV2
J: TRBJ1-2
D: -
DNA: TGTGCCAGCAGTCCAGGGGAGAACTATGGCTACACCTTC
CDR3: CASSPGENYGYTF

size: -
V: TRBV2
J: TRBJ2-5
D: -
DNA: TGTGCCAGCAGTGAATCTGGATATCAAGAGACCCAGTACTTC
CDR3: CASSESGYQETQYF

size: -
V: TRBV11-3
J: TRBJ2-5
D: TRBD2
DNA: TGTGCCAGCGCCGGGACTAGCGGGAAGAAGACCCAGTACTTC
CDR3: CASAGTSGKKTQYF

size: -
V: TRBV20-1
J: TRBJ2-7
D: -
DNA: TGCAGTGCGAGCAGGGACTACGAGCAGTACTTC
CDR3: CSASRDYEQYF

size: -
V: TRBV6-5
J: TRBJ2-6
D: -
DNA: TGTGCCAGTCACCGGGGGGCATCTGGGGCCAACGTCCTGACTTTC
CDR3: CASHRGASGANVLTF

size: -
V: TRBV7-2
J: TRBJ2-4
D: TRBD2
DNA: TGTGCCAGCTGCCTTCTAGCGGGAGGGGAGGGGAGGAACATTCAGTACTTC
CDR3: CASCLLAGGEGRNIQYF

size: -
V: TRBV19
J: TRBJ1-4
D: -
DNA: TGTGCCAGTAGTATCTCCGGGCCCCTGGGGGAAAAACTGTTTTTT
CDR3: CASSISGPLGEKLFF

size: -
V: TRBV29-1
J: TRBJ1-3
D: -
DNA: TGCAGCGCCACAGGGCCTGGTGGAAACACCATATATTTT
CDR3: CSATGPGGNTIYF

size: -
V: TRBV14
J: TRBJ1-4
D: TRBD1
DNA: TGTGCCAGCAGCCTCCAGACAGGGCGTAATGAAAAACTGTTTTTT
CDR3: CASSLQTGRNEKLFF

size: -
V: TRBV5-5
J: TRBJ1-1
D: -
DNA: TGTGCCAGCAGCTCCACAGGATTGAACACTGAAGCTTTCTTT
CDR3: CASSSTGLNTEAFF

size: -
V: TRBV7-8
J: TRBJ2-7
D: TRBD1
DNA: TGTGCCAGCAGCGAGGGGGCCTCCTACGAGCAGTACTTC
CDR3: CASSEGASYEQYF

size: -
V: TRBV18
J: TRBJ1-2
D: -
DNA: TGTGCCAGCTCACTCTTACAAACGGGGGCTAACTATGGCTACACCTTC
CDR3: CASSLLQTGANYGYTF

size: -
V: TRBV10-3
J: TRBJ1-1
D: -
DNA: TGTGCCATCAGTGAGAGGGGGAAGGAAGATGAAGCTTTCTTT
CDR3: CAISERGKEDEAFF

size: -
V: TRBV28
J: TRBJ1-4
D: -
DNA: TGTGCCAGCAGTCCACTAAGGAGGCCAAATGAAAAACTGTTTTTT
CDR3: CASSPLRRPNEKLFF

size: few
V: TRBV10-2
J: TRBJ1-5
D: -
DNA: TGCGCCAGCAGTGAGGAGGGGCGGCAGCCCCAGCATTTT
CDR3: CASSEEGRQPQHF